This TCR beta chain was obtained from a study of blood T cell repertoires in COVID-19. In germline, CDR1 is MNHNY, CDR2 SVGAGI (reference sequence). V lost 7 bases, J lost 6 bases, and 6 bases lay in between. This CDR3 region has 11 residues. In the original analysis: Scientists estimated how many nucleated cells there were by amplifying reference gene primers. Method: immunoSEQ multiplex PCR; TCRdb's copy keeps in-frame clones and lacks some. The V and J calls and clone size come from that table; D and trimming were worked out from the DNA. The sample consists of under 130,000 clones, over 75% of them appearing once.

This TCR came from a man aged 45-60 years with acute or convalescent COVID-19. The chain carries TRBV6-6 and TRBJ2-2; D is unclear. Sequencing was carried out using peripheral blood. In DNA form, the CDR3 reads TGTGCCAGCAACCTATCCGGGGAGCTGTTTTTT. As protein: CASNLSGELFF.